This T cell receptor beta chain is from a study of blood T cell repertoires in COVID-19 (dated by TCRdb to between 2020 and 2021). With regard to the full study: Collaborator samples came from the United States, Italy and Spain and covered acute and convalescent phases of COVID-19. The material from the prospective study consisted of cDNA or gDNA derived from T cells, B-cell-depleted T cells, or PBMCs. The repertoires were released in a freely available public database intended as a resource for research on the immune response to SARS-CoV-2. The dataset comprised deeply sampled blood TCRbeta repertoires from subjects exposed to, actively infected with, or recovered from COVID-19. Samples came from the ongoing ImmuneRACE study (first 160 participants) plus 1,254 subjects from 6 global collaborators. Where available, HLA class I and class II types were taken from metadata supplied by the sample provider and were not determined by assay-based typing. A de-identified subject ID, COVID-19 status, age in years and sex were almost always included in the sample metadata. What the research found in general, with its limitations: The quantity of clinical and demographic metadata differed by source and by participant and was supplied without curation.

TCRbeta CDR3 regions were amplified from genomic DNA using the immunoSEQ Assay, a bias-controlled multiplex PCR. The study's own analysis went as follows. The number of nucleated cells in each sample was estimated from the amplification of reference gene primers within the assay. To quantify the absolute abundance of each unique TCRbeta CDR3 rearrangement, sequence reads were collapsed and filtered. For each sample, productive Simpson clonality was calculated by taking the square root of Simpson's diversity index across productive rearrangements. TCRdb provides this immuneACCESS table in a form limited to in-frame rearrangements. Some clones are lacking; in checked studies, under half of them reflect an unresolved V gene, and why the rest are absent is not known. That table gives V, J and clone size, and the DNA gave D and trimming. In this sample the table shows about 39,000 clones, around 80% of which occur a single time. Around a quarter of the sample is taken by the ten largest.

Collaborating institutions collected whole blood in K2EDTA tubes following their own protocols. For TCRbeta analysis, collaborator samples were shipped as frozen whole blood, as isolated PBMCs, or as DNA extracted from either sample type. Sequences SGHRS (CDR1) and YFSETQ (CDR2) are obtained from the germline V gene. The CDR3 goes from the cysteine to the phenylalanine over 15 residues. Only the CDR3 DNA is retained, 45 bases long and in frame from the first base. Ends trimmed: V by 1 base, J by 5 bases; bases unmatched to a gene: 4. Comment on this clone: There is no known antigen for this receptor. No much larger clonotype is one base removed from it; base qualities were not supplied.

The sequenced sample consisted of peripheral blood. The V gene is TRBV5-1 and the J gene is TRBJ2-5; 11 nucleotides in the junction match TRBD1. This receptor was taken from a man older than 75 with acute or convalescent COVID-19. The DNA sequence is as follows: TGCGCCAGCAGCTTGACGGACAGGGGGCTTGAGACCCAGTACTTC. Its amino acids are CASSLTDRGLETQYF. Outside the CDR3, residues come from the reference TRBV5-1 and TRBJ2-5 proteins, so the full variable domain is: KAGVTQTPRYLIKTRGQQVTLSCSPISGHRSVSWYQQTPGQGLQFLFEYFSETQRNKGNFPGRFSGRQFSNSRSEMNVSTLELGDSALYLCASSLTDRGLETQYFGPGTRLLVL.